This T cell receptor beta chain was captured in a study of post-analysis software for immune sequencing data. Study details: The disease courses covered relapsing-remitting, secondary progressive and progressive-relapsing multiple sclerosis.

Study-level results: Compared against controls, patients with multiple sclerosis displayed significantly lower normalized Chao1 diversity. F measure clustering grouped samples strongly by preparation batch. Among about 5 TRBV segments more frequent in patients than controls were TRBV5-6, TRBV5-1 and TRBV20-1.

The CDR3 contains 14 residues. V was pared by 11 bases and J by 7 bases, with 12 bases of the junction left unmatched. Germline V gives CDR1 MDHEN, CDR2 SYDVKM. Prepared libraries of TCR beta cDNA carried unique molecular identifiers. When about 1 to 11 million T cells were used, they gave approximately 530,000 cDNA molecules. TCRdb re-analysed the PCR reads in MiXCR, keeping a single row per CDR3 protein. The data show approximately 730,000 distinct CDR3 sequences, with about 27% seen just once and approximately 0.6% held by the top ten. A remark on this clonotype: What it binds is unknown.

This TCR came from a girl aged 10-17 years with multiple sclerosis. The sample comprised blood. V gene TRBV28 combines with J gene TRBJ2-1; 9 bases agree with TRBD2. In DNA form, the CDR3 reads TGTGCCTCCCGAGGCGGGAGGGCCGGTAATGAGCAGTTCTTC. Its translation is CASRGGRAGNEQFF.